This is a list of T cell receptor beta chains from one sample in a study of blood T cell repertoires in COVID-19. The table came from immunoSEQ multiplex PCR; TCRdb's copy has only in-frame clones and leaves some out. The sample includes roughly 200,000 clones, around 79% of them seen just once. Sequencing used peripheral blood. These receptors all come from a woman aged 40-49 years with COVID-19, enrolled during active disease. CDR3s include the opening cysteine and the closing phenylalanine or tryptophan. Fields, in order: D gene, clone size, V gene, J gene, CDR3 protein, CDR3 DNA. The D gene is left open where the match is weak. For some rows the clone size is stated as once, few or many, or as a class when expanded; others skip it.

NA	once	TRBV14	TRBJ1-3	CASSPTDSGNTIYF	TGTGCCAGCAGCCCGACAGACTCTGGAAACACCATATATTTT
TRBD1	NA	TRBV19	TRBJ2-7	CASGRTGENEQYF	TGTGCCAGTGGGCGGACAGGGGAGAACGAGCAGTACTTC
TRBD1	NA	TRBV2	TRBJ1-2	CASSPRQGAGGYTF	TGTGCCAGCAGTCCCCGACAGGGGGCAGGTGGCTACACCTTC
NA	NA	TRBV18	TRBJ2-3	CASSPPLQGTDTQYF	TGTGCCAGCTCACCACCTCTCCAGGGCACAGATACGCAGTATTTT
NA	NA	TRBV5-1	TRBJ1-1	CASSLVRVHNTEAFF	TGCGCCAGCAGCTTGGTCAGGGTCCATAACACTGAAGCTTTCTTT
NA	NA	TRBV11-3	TRBJ2-3	CASSPGVSDTQYF	TGTGCCAGCAGCCCGGGGGTTTCAGATACGCAGTATTTT
NA	NA	TRBV10-1	TRBJ2-3	CASSEQGASTDTQYF	TGCGCCAGCAGTGAGCAGGGTGCTAGCACAGATACGCAGTATTTT
TRBD2	NA	TRBV19	TRBJ2-1	CASSIAPGGGDEQFF	TGTGCCAGTAGTATAGCTCCCGGGGGAGGGGATGAGCAGTTCTTC
TRBD1	NA	TRBV6-5	TRBJ2-7	CASRPPDRGPEQYF	TGTGCCAGCAGGCCCCCGGACAGGGGGCCCGAGCAGTACTTC
TRBD2	NA	TRBV14	TRBJ2-3	CASSGRAGAGDTQYF	TGTGCCAGCAGCGGTAGAGCGGGGGCTGGAGATACGCAGTATTTT
TRBD1	few	TRBV5-4	TRBJ2-5	CASSLVQGAGETQYF	TGTGCCAGCAGCTTGGTGCAGGGGGCGGGTGAGACCCAGTACTTC
NA	NA	TRBV5-1	TRBJ2-2	CASSLGALDTGELFF	TGCGCCAGCAGCTTGGGAGCGTTGGACACCGGGGAGCTGTTTTTT
TRBD2	NA	TRBV29-1	TRBJ2-1	CSGSGSGTYNEQFF	TGCAGCGGAAGCGGGAGTGGTACCTACAATGAGCAGTTCTTC
TRBD1	NA	TRBV4-2	TRBJ2-1	CASSQARGIGDEQFF	TGTGCCAGCAGCCAAGCCAGGGGGATTGGAGATGAGCAGTTCTTC
TRBD1	NA	TRBV4-1	TRBJ1-2	CASSATGGDGYTF	TGCGCCAGCAGCGCCACAGGGGGCGATGGCTACACCTTC
TRBD1	NA	TRBV6-2/TRBV6-3	TRBJ1-5	CASSRTGGRGQPQHF	TGTGCCAGCAGTCGGACAGGGGGCAGGGGTCAGCCCCAGCATTTT
NA	NA	TRBV12-3/TRBV12-4	TRBJ1-2	CASSFRGLGGYTF	TGTGCCAGCAGTTTCCGCGGACTGGGAGGCTACACCTTC
NA	NA	TRBV7-9	TRBJ1-1	CASSPTGENTEAFF	TGTGCCAGCAGCCCGACAGGAGAAAACACTGAAGCTTTCTTT
NA	NA	TRBV10-3	TRBJ2-5	CAISVTEIQETQYF	TGTGCCATCAGTGTTACAGAAATCCAAGAGACCCAGTACTTC
TRBD2	once	TRBV2	TRBJ2-1	CASKAGTSGNDEQFF	TGTGCCAGCAAAGCCGGGACTAGCGGGAACGATGAGCAGTTCTTC
TRBD2	NA	TRBV6-2/TRBV6-3	TRBJ2-3	CASSSLLAGDPPDTQYF	TGTGCCAGCAGTTCTTTATTAGCGGGGGACCCCCCGGATACGCAGTATTTT
NA	NA	TRBV5-5	TRBJ1-6	CASSLEGGYNSPLHF	TGTGCCAGCAGCTTGGAGGGAGGGTATAATTCACCCCTCCACTTT
TRBD2	NA	TRBV4-2	TRBJ2-1	CASTGGGVSSYNEQFF	TGTGCCAGCACTGGCGGGGGGGTGAGCTCCTACAATGAGCAGTTCTTC
TRBD1	NA	TRBV7-8	TRBJ1-6	CASSLVQGANSPLHF	TGTGCCAGCAGCTTAGTGCAGGGGGCGAATTCACCCCTCCACTTT
NA	NA	TRBV14	TRBJ2-5	CASSPRTQETQYF	TGTGCCAGCAGCCCCAGGACACAAGAGACCCAGTACTTC
TRBD2	NA	TRBV2	TRBJ2-5	CASSDEGRGETQYF	TGTGCCAGCAGTGACGAGGGGAGGGGAGAGACCCAGTACTTC
NA	NA	TRBV6-1	TRBJ1-3	CASSESGENTIYF	TGTGCCAGCAGTGAAAGCGGGGAAAACACCATATATTTT
TRBD2	NA	TRBV10-1	TRBJ2-3	CASRTSGSPRDTQYF	TGCGCCAGCAGAACTAGCGGGAGTCCGAGAGATACGCAGTATTTT
TRBD2	NA	TRBV18	TRBJ2-1	CASSPRLAGGRGNEQFF	TGTGCCAGCTCACCACGTCTAGCGGGGGGGCGAGGCAATGAGCAGTTCTTC
TRBD2	NA	TRBV2	TRBJ2-5	CASSGLAGQETQYF	TGTGCCAGCAGTGGACTAGCGGGCCAAGAGACCCAGTACTTC
NA	NA	TRBV12-3/TRBV12-4	TRBJ1-2	CATRRNGYTF	TGTGCCACCAGGAGAAATGGCTACACCTTC
TRBD1	NA	TRBV5-5	TRBJ2-1	CASSLRGQPNNEQFF	TGTGCCAGCAGCTTGAGGGGGCAACCGAACAATGAGCAGTTCTTC
NA	once	TRBV5-4	TRBJ2-7	CASSLAGRQGSHEQYF	TGTGCCAGCAGCTTGGCGGGTAGGCAGGGGTCCCACGAGCAGTACTTC
TRBD2	NA	TRBV4-1	TRBJ2-4	CASSPQTSGGQYF	TGCGCCAGCAGCCCCCAGACTAGCGGGGGGCAGTACTTC
NA	NA	TRBV28	TRBJ2-2	CASLERGTGELFF	TGTGCCAGCCTGGAGAGGGGGACCGGGGAGCTGTTTTTT
NA	NA	TRBV4-1	TRBJ2-7	CASSQPTGREPYEQYF	TGCGCCAGCAGCCAACCAACGGGCAGGGAACCCTACGAGCAGTACTTC
TRBD1	NA	TRBV24-1	TRBJ2-7	CATRDSTGGYEQYF	TGTGCCACCAGGGATTCGACAGGGGGGTACGAGCAGTACTTC
NA	few	TRBV6-6	TRBJ1-6	CASSEQSSYNSPLHF	TGTGCCAGCAGCGAACAGAGCTCCTATAATTCACCCCTCCACTTT
NA	NA	TRBV5-4	TRBJ1-2	CASATETYGYTF	TGTGCCAGTGCGACAGAGACATATGGCTACACCTTC